This TCR beta chain derives from a study of control samples from healthy donors and cancer patients. This CDR3 is 15 amino acids long. The ends were cut back, 4 bases at V and 1 base at J, with 13 bases in the middle. Germline values: CDR1 MNHEY, CDR2 SVGEGT. Here immunoSEQ multiplex PCR was the method, and the copy in TCRdb shows in-frame clones only, minus some. In the table there are roughly 170,000 clones, about 90% of which are singletons. The J gene is TRBJ2-5, the V gene TRBV6-2 or TRBV6-3; D unclear. The receptor comes from a woman aged 30 to 39 in good health. Specimen: blood. The CDR3 DNA reads as TGTGCCAGCAGTTCCCCCCTGGACGCCCAAGAGACCCAGTACTTC. Encoded protein: CASSSPLDAQETQYF.